The T cell receptor beta chain under discussion was sequenced for a study of blood T cell repertoires in COVID-19. For the study at large: The analysed material was cDNA or gDNA that came from T cells, B-cell-depleted T cells, or PBMCs.

In the authors' methods: For nucleated cells, counts were estimated from reference gene primer amplification. Generated by immunoSEQ multiplex PCR, the TCRdb table keeps only in-frame clones and is missing some. V and J calls plus clone size are reproduced from that table; the DNA served to infer D and trimming. Of 140,000 or so clones listed, more than 75% are singletons. V lost 5 bases, J lost 1 base, and 8 bases lay in between. This CDR3 has 13 amino acids. CDR1 MNHNY and CDR2 SVGAGI come from the germline V gene (reference sequence). The sequenced sample was peripheral blood. J is TRBJ1-1 and V is TRBV6-6; D is perhaps TRBD1 (5 bases). The receptor was derived from a woman aged 45-60 years with acute or convalescent COVID-19. CDR3 sequence reads: CASSNTGNTEAFF. Here the CDR3 DNA reads TGTGCCAGCAGTAATACAGGGAACACTGAAGCTTTCTTT.